One sample yielded the 21 T cell receptor beta chains listed below, sequenced in a study of blood T cell repertoires in COVID-19. The assay was immunoSEQ multiplex PCR, and TCRdb's table has in-frame clones only and misses some. The profile shows approximately 450,000 clones, approximately 90% of them singletons. The material sequenced was PBMCs or T cells enriched from blood (not recorded which). The receptors derive from a woman aged 18-29 years with acute COVID-19.

The rearrangement links TRBV7-2 to TRBJ2-5; the match to TRBD2 covers 9 bases. This CDR3 contains 17 residues. Germline CDR1 SGHTA, CDR2 FQGNSA. The J segment lost 5 bases and the V segment lost 1 base, leaving 11 bases of the junction unmatched. CDR3 sequence: CASSLGRGSGSGETQYF. The DNA of the CDR3 is TGTGCCAGCAGCTTAGGCCGGGGTAGCGGGAGTGGGGAGACCCAGTACTTC.

V and J are TRBV6-5 and TRBJ2-7; possibly TRBD2 for D (6 bases). Trimming removed 0 bases at V and 1 base at J, with 13 bases between. In germline, CDR1 is MNHEY, CDR2 SVGAGI. This CDR3 is 16 amino acids long. CDR3 in amino acids: CASSYSSVAVSYEQYF. The CDR3 DNA sequence: TGTGCCAGCAGTTACTCTTCGGTAGCGGTGTCCTACGAGCAGTACTTC.

The chain is built from TRBV4-2 and TRBJ1-2, with TRBD1 matching over 8 bases. The junction had 5 bases not matched to a gene; V was cut back by 4 bases and J by 4 bases. Germline CDR1 LGHNA, CDR2 YNFKEQ. The CDR3 sequence is 14 residues long. CDR3 region: CASSLPGQVYGYTF. The CDR3 region has the DNA TGTGCCAGCAGCCTACCGGGACAGGTCTATGGCTACACCTTC.

This clone was detected once. This chain joins TRBV12-5 and TRBJ2-7; D is ambiguous. The V end was cut by 5 bases, the J end by 0 bases, with 11 bases between. The CDR3 is 14 amino acids. Germline V gene data show CDR1 as LGHNT and CDR2 as FRNRAP. DNA for the CDR3: TGTGCTAGTGGTACTCGACTGAACTCCTACGAGCAGTACTTC. Translation gives CASGTRLNSYEQYF.

This chain's CDR3 is CAISESATGSTGELFF. CDR3 bases: TGTGCCATCAGTGAGTCGGCCACAGGTTCGACCGGGGAGCTGTTTTTT. This chain links TRBV10-3 with TRBJ2-2, with a tentative D call TRBD1 (5 bases). Germline loops: CDR1 ENHRY, CDR2 SYGVKD. The V and J ends lost 0 bases and 5 bases respectively, with 13 bases between them. The CDR3 loop spans 16 amino acids.

A few counts support this clone. J is TRBJ1-1 and V is TRBV6-5; D is ambiguous. This CDR3 has 13 residues. CDR1 and CDR2 from the germline V gene are MNHEY and SVGAGI. Trimming cost V 7 bases and J 0 bases, with 9 bases left between them. The CDR3: CASTIELNTEAFF. The CDR3 coding sequence is TGTGCCAGCACCATAGAGCTGAACACTGAAGCTTTCTTT.

The chain carries TRBV10-3 and TRBJ1-2; 10 bases fit TRBD1. The germline CDR1 and CDR2 sequences are ENHRY and SYGVKD. This CDR3 is built from 16 residues. Losses at the gene ends were 6 bases for V and 0 bases for J; bases not matched to a gene: 7. CDR3 amino acids: CAIRGQGIDSNYGYTF. CDR3 nucleotides: TGTGCCATCAGGGGACAGGGGATAGACTCTAACTATGGCTACACCTTC.

As to this clone: The same CDR3 also results from other DNA sequences found in this sample. The CDR3 DNA reads as TGCAGTGCTAGACAGACCTACGAGCAGTACTTC. Protein sequence: CSARQTYEQYF. This rearrangement joins TRBV20-1 to TRBJ2-7; no clear D. V dropped 2 bases and J dropped 2 bases, with 4 bases sitting between them. This CDR3 spans 11 amino acids. Germline lookup yields CDR1 DFQATT and CDR2 SNEGSKA (reference sequence).

J is TRBJ2-2 and V is TRBV6-5; 9 nucleotides match TRBD1. Per germline, CDR1 MNHEY and CDR2 SVGAGI. V shed 5 bases, J shed 8 bases, and the junction held 6 bases outside the gene matches. This CDR3 is built from 14 residues. CDR3 in DNA: TGTGCCAGCAGTCCGGGACAGGGATTGGGGGAGCTGTTTTTT. Translated, it gives CASSPGQGLGELFF.

The rearrangement joins TRBV5-8 to TRBJ1-2, with D perhaps matching TRBD1 (6 bases). V lost 4 bases, J lost 8 bases, and 18 bases lay in between. Germline V gives CDR1 SGHTS, CDR2 YDEGEE. This CDR3 contains 14 residues. In DNA, the CDR3 is TGTGCCAGCAGCGAGGGGACATTTAGAGGGGGCTACACCTTC. Protein product: CASSEGTFRGGYTF.

This chain uses TRBV27 with TRBJ2-7, with 10 positions matching TRBD2. V shed 5 bases, J shed 3 bases, and the junction held 7 bases outside the gene matches. The CDR3 sequence is 15 residues long. Germline V gene sequence: CDR1 MNHEY, CDR2 SMNVEV (reference sequence). The CDR3 nucleotides are TGTGCCAGCAGTGGGGAGCGGGAGGGCCTCTACGAGCAGTACTTC. As protein: CASSGEREGLYEQYF.

The genes are TRBV6-1 and TRBJ1-4, with a possible D match to TRBD1 (5 bases). Germline V gene lookup returns CDR1 MNHNS and CDR2 SASEGT. CDR3 length: 13 residues. V was cut by 4 bases and J by 6 bases, with 9 bases left in between. The CDR3 sequence: CASSGGLDEKLFF. CDR3 in DNA: TGTGCCAGCAGTGGGGGCCTTGATGAAAAACTGTTTTTT.

The genes are TRBV3-1 (or the pseudogene TRBV3-2) and TRBJ1-2; 10 bases align to TRBD1. The V gene's germline CDR1 is LGHDT and CDR2 YNNKEL (reference sequence). CDR3 size: 17 residues. Trimming at V came to 2 bases and at J to 3 bases, leaving 9 bases not matched to a gene. This CDR3 reads CASSQYRGQGEYYGYTF. CDR3 DNA: TGTGCCAGCAGCCAATACCGCGGACAGGGGGAATACTATGGCTACACCTTC.

About this clone itself: Other DNA sequences in the same sample also yield this CDR3. This chain joins TRBV14 and TRBJ2-3, with TRBD2 as a possible D gene (5 bases). This CDR3 has 15 amino acids. The ends were cut back, 1 base at V and 2 bases at J, with 10 bases in the middle. The V gene's germline CDR1 is SGHDN and CDR2 FVKESK. This chain's CDR3 is CASSQGGLTTDTQYF. Written as DNA, the CDR3 is TGTGCCAGCAGCCAAGGAGGACTTACCACAGATACGCAGTATTTT.

The chain combines TRBV18 with TRBJ2-1; D is undetermined. Germline V CDR1 and CDR2: KGHSH, LQKENI. The CDR3 extends over 15 amino acids. V lost 6 bases, J lost 0 bases, and 12 bases lay in between. CDR3 coding DNA: TGTGCCAGCTCCCTCGAGTACAGCTCCTACAATGAGCAGTTCTTC. Its protein is CASSLEYSSYNEQFF. Full variable domain (outside the CDR3, taken from reference TRBV18 and TRBJ2-1): NAGVMQNPRHLVRRRGQEARLRCSPMKGHSHVYWYRQLPEEGLKFMVYLQKENIIDESGMPKERFSAEFPKEGPSILRIQQVVRGDSAAYFCASSLEYSSYNEQFFGPGTRLTVL.

The V gene is TRBV7-2, the J gene TRBJ2-7, with 9 bases that match TRBD2. With 5 bases clipped from V and 2 bases from J, the junction kept 7 bases outside the gene matches. Looked up from germline, CDR1 is SGHTA and CDR2 is FQGNSA. The CDR3 extends over 15 amino acids. CDR3 DNA sequence: TGTGCCAGCAGCCGTTTGACTAGCGGTCCCTACGAGCAGTACTTC. The encoded protein is CASSRLTSGPYEQYF.

The chain recombines TRBV6-5 with TRBJ2-7; 8 nucleotides line up with TRBD1. V trimming: 6 bases; J trimming: 5 bases; junction bases outside the gene matches: 3. Germline V gene data show CDR1 as MNHEY and CDR2 as SVGAGI. This CDR3 contains 12 residues. The CDR3 protein is CASSLGQDEQYF. In DNA form, the CDR3 reads TGTGCCAGCAGCTTGGGACAGGACGAGCAGTACTTC.

The rearrangement links TRBV19 to TRBJ2-2, with 9 bases identical to TRBD2. The CDR3 extends over 16 amino acids. Germline V gene data show CDR1 as LNHDA and CDR2 as SQIVND (reference sequence). V lost 8 bases to trimming and J lost 4 bases; unmatched junction nucleotides: 11. The CDR3 DNA follows: TGTGCCAGTCGAGCGGCCGGGACTAGCCGCACCGGGGAGCTGTTTTTT. Translating it yields CASRAAGTSRTGELFF.

The J gene is TRBJ2-7, the V gene TRBV20-1, with 10 nucleotides matching TRBD2. Germline CDR1 is DFQATT and CDR2 is SNEGSKA (reference sequence). The CDR3 runs to 13 residues. The J segment lost 6 bases and the V segment lost 3 bases, leaving 5 bases of the junction unmatched. CDR3 bases: TGCAGTGCTAGTTTACTAGCGGGACCCGAGCAGTACTTC. It yields the protein CSASLLAGPEQYF.

CDR3 bases: TGTGCCAGTAGTGCGGGACTAGCGGCCTACGAGCAGTACTTC. Translated, it gives CASSAGLAAYEQYF. The chain recombines TRBV19 with TRBJ2-7; 11 bases map to TRBD2. Germline lookup yields CDR1 LNHDA and CDR2 SQIVND (reference sequence). This CDR3 comprises 14 residues. The trim removed 5 bases at V and 2 bases at J, leaving 2 bases unmatched.

V usage is TRBV20-1 and J usage is TRBJ1-1; D perhaps matches TRBD1 (6 bases). The V end was cut by 5 bases, the J end by 11 bases, with 15 bases between. CDR3 length: 11 amino acids. Germline V lookup: CDR1 DFQATT, CDR2 SNEGSKA (reference sequence). CDR3 nucleotide sequence: TGCAGTGCTCCCCGGGCGCAGGGGGCTTTCTTT. Translated, it gives CSAPRAQGAFF.